Following are 18 T cell receptor beta chains from one sample sequenced in a study of Tregs in tolerant kidney transplant recipients. Libraries were prepared by immunoSEQ multiplex PCR; TCRdb keeps only in-frame clonotypes and omits some of them. The sample consists of fewer than 80,000 clones, 85% to 90% of them appearing once. This specimen consisted of CD4+ T cells from blood, obtained before the transplant. These receptors came from a human donor who received a combined kidney and bone marrow transplant.

V usage is TRBV27 and J usage is TRBJ2-6; a weak D match, TRBD2 (6 bases). Looked up from germline, CDR1 is MNHEY and CDR2 is SMNVEV (reference sequence). The V end was cut by 4 bases, the J end by 2 bases, with 21 bases between. There are 19 residues in the CDR3. The CDR3 coding sequence is TGTGCCAGCAGTTCCTCGATGGCGGGGAAAACTGCTGGGGCCAACGTCCTGACTTTC. Translating gives CASSSSMAGKTAGANVLTF.

The J gene is TRBJ1-5, the V gene TRBV6-1; D might be TRBD1 (5 bases). This CDR3 contains 17 residues. Between the trimmed V and J ends, which lost 2 bases and 2 bases, there was a span of 16 bases. Germline values: CDR1 MNHNS, CDR2 SASEGT. CDR3: CASSELVAGGGNQPQHF. The CDR3 coding sequence is TGTGCCAGCAGTGAATTGGTGGCAGGAGGGGGCAATCAGCCCCAGCATTTT.

The chain joins TRBV7-9 to TRBJ2-1; TRBD2 agrees at 11 bases. The CDR3 spans 16 residues. Germline CDR1 and CDR2: SEHNR and FQNEAQ (reference sequence). Trimming took 0 bases from V and 6 from J; bases not matched to a gene: 4. CDR3 coding DNA: TGTGCCAGCAGCTTAGCCCCCCTAGCGGGAGGCAATGAGCAGTTCTTC. It codes for CASSLAPLAGGNEQFF. Drawing the rest from reference TRBV7-9 and TRBJ2-1, the complete variable domain is DTGVSQNPRHKITKRGQNVTFRCDPISEHNRLYWYRQTLGQGPEFLTYFQNEAQLEKSRLLSDRFSAERPKGSFSTLEIQRTEQGDSAMYLCASSLAPLAGGNEQFFGPGTRLTVL.

For the CDR3, the DNA is TGCGCCAGCAGAGTCCGGGAAGAGACCCAGTACTTC. Its protein product is CASRVREETQYF. This rearrangement joins TRBV5-1 to TRBJ2-5; D remains ambiguous. The CDR3 is made up of 12 amino acids. V gave up 5 bases and J gave up 3 bases, with 8 bases separating them. Germline V CDR1 and CDR2: SGHRS, YFSETQ.

The chain is built from TRBV5-1 and TRBJ2-7; TRBD2 matches 13 bases. From germline, CDR1 is SGHRS and CDR2 YFSETQ. Germline trimming cut 3 bases from V and 7 bases from J; bases unmatched to any gene: 4. This CDR3 has 14 amino acids. The CDR3 reads CASSSGTSGTEQYF. CDR3 nucleotides: TGCGCCAGCAGCTCCGGGACTAGCGGGACTGAGCAGTACTTC.

The table lists this clone with a few counts. The genes are TRBV19 and TRBJ2-1; TRBD2 matches at 7 bases. Germline values: CDR1 LNHDA, CDR2 SQIVND (reference sequence). V lost 1 base, J lost 6 bases, and 3 bases stayed unmatched. The CDR3 is 14 residues long. CDR3 amino acids: CASSIALASNEQFF. In nucleotides, the CDR3 is TGTGCCAGTAGTATAGCACTAGCGAGCAATGAGCAGTTCTTC.

In this sample, this clone turned up a few times. V gene TRBV10-1 combines with J gene TRBJ1-5; D gene uncertain. CDR1 and CDR2 (germline): WNHNN, SYGVQD (reference sequence). V was clipped by 11 bases and J by 6 bases, with 17 bases between them. The CDR3 runs to 13 residues. CDR3 sequence: CAAHQPAPQPQHF. CDR3 nucleotides: TGCGCCGCTCATCAACCAGCGCCTCAGCCCCAGCATTTT.

This chain connects TRBV9 to TRBJ2-1; D is perhaps TRBD2 (6 bases). Germline V gene lookup returns CDR1 SGDLS and CDR2 YYNGEE. The CDR3 runs 15 residues. Trimming removed 2 bases at V and 6 bases at J, with 15 bases between. CDR3 amino acids: CASSVEGLGFNEQFF. The CDR3 DNA sequence: TGTGCCAGCAGCGTCGAGGGACTGGGGTTCAATGAGCAGTTCTTC.

The chain uses TRBV7-2 and TRBJ2-2; 9 positions agree with TRBD2. Germline CDR1 reads SGHTA; CDR2 reads FQGNSA. Losses at the gene ends were 4 bases for V and 4 bases for J; bases not matched to a gene: 10. The CDR3 runs to 17 residues. The CDR3 region has the DNA TGTGCCAGCAGCTCGCGGGCACTAGCGGGTGCCACCGGGGAGCTGTTTTTT. It is translated as CASSSRALAGATGELFF.

The rearrangement joins TRBV2 to TRBJ2-2; 8 bases map to TRBD2. CDR3 length: 15 residues. The germline CDR1 and CDR2 sequences are SNHLY and FYNNEI. The V segment lost 7 bases and the J segment 4 bases; nucleotides outside the gene matches: 8. Here the CDR3 reads CASTSHSGGTGELFF. DNA for the CDR3: TGTGCCAGCACTAGTCACAGCGGGGGCACCGGGGAGCTGTTTTTT.

This chain joins TRBV7-2 and TRBJ1-2; 8 bases are a match to TRBD1. J lost 4 bases, V lost 2 bases, and 3 bases had no gene match. The CDR3 sequence is 14 residues long. Per the germline V gene, CDR1 is SGHTA and CDR2 is FQGNSA. Here the CDR3 DNA reads TGTGCCAGCAGCTTACACGGGACAGGCTATGGCTACACCTTC. It is translated as CASSLHGTGYGYTF.

The V and J genes are TRBV27 and TRBJ1-4, with TRBD1 identical over 11 bases. Germline lookup yields CDR1 MNHEY and CDR2 SMNVEV (reference sequence). The CDR3 consists of 16 residues. Trimming at V came to 4 bases and at J to 7 bases, leaving 8 bases not matched to a gene. The CDR3 here is CASSSSPGQGGEKLFF. DNA of the CDR3: TGTGCCAGCAGTTCCTCCCCGGGACAGGGGGGTGAAAAACTGTTTTTT.

The chain recombines TRBV30 with TRBJ2-7, with D perhaps TRBD2 (5 bases). The CDR3 runs to 13 residues. The germline CDR1 and CDR2 sequences are GTSNPN and SVGIG (reference sequence). The V end lost 0 bases, the J end lost 6 bases, and 12 bases lay between the germline ends. CDR3 residues: CAWSVFEGSEQYF. The CDR3 DNA sequence: TGTGCCTGGAGTGTTTTCGAGGGAAGCGAGCAGTACTTC.

The rearrangement links TRBV28 to TRBJ2-7, with 8 bases lining up with TRBD1. Germline CDR1 is MDHEN and CDR2 is SYDVKM. This CDR3 is built from 14 residues. V shed 7 bases, J shed 1 base, and the junction held 6 bases outside the gene matches. The CDR3 region has the DNA TGTGCCAGCACCTCGCGACAGGGGTCCTACGAGCAGTACTTC. This codes for CASTSRQGSYEQYF.

The chain employs TRBV21-1 and TRBJ2-7; the table's D call TRBD2 went unverified against the DNA. TRBV21-1 is classified as a pseudogene. This CDR3 contains 15 residues. CDR3 in DNA: TGTGCCAGCAGCACCCAGCGGGAAAGCTCCTACGAGCAGTACTTC. This sequence encodes CASSTQRESSYEQYF.

The CDR3 spells CASSLPTLNTEAFF. The CDR3 DNA reads as TGTGCCAGCAGTCTTCCCACTTTGAACACTGAAGCTTTCTTT. The chain joins TRBV2 to TRBJ1-1; D remains ambiguous. Germline V gene sequence: CDR1 SNHLY, CDR2 FYNNEI. The CDR3 has 14 residues. Trimming pared 5 bases from V and 0 bases from J, leaving 10 bases between.

The chain employs TRBV5-1 and TRBJ1-2, with D possibly TRBD1 on 6 matching bases. Germline values: CDR1 SGHRS, CDR2 YFSETQ. Trimming cost V 4 bases and J 3 bases, with 13 bases left between them. This CDR3 has 14 residues. The CDR3 DNA follows: TGCGCCAGCAGCATCGCAGGGGACGACTATGGCTACACCTTC. It encodes CASSIAGDDYGYTF.

This chain connects TRBV7-9 to TRBJ2-1; 7 positions match TRBD1. Germline V gene data show CDR1 as SEHNR and CDR2 as FQNEAQ (reference sequence). With 2 bases clipped from V and 7 bases from J, the junction kept 8 bases outside the gene matches. This CDR3 comprises 15 residues. For the CDR3, the DNA is TGTGCCAGCAGCTTAAGTGACAGGGTTGGAAATGAGCAGTTCTTC. Its translation: CASSLSDRVGNEQFF.